This TCR beta chain came from a study of T cell clonotyping in hematopoietic cell transplantation. Across the whole study: Cytoreduction preceded collection of pretransplant recipient samples.

The CDR3 consists of 13 residues. V was clipped by 0 bases and J by 3 bases, with 9 bases between them. The germline gives CDR1 GTSNPN, CDR2 SVGIG (reference sequence). Turning to this clone: Its cognate antigen is unknown.

Generated by immunoSEQ multiplex PCR, the TCRdb table keeps only in-frame clones and is missing some. The data show about 27,000 clones, with more than 70% seen just once and around 6.3% held by the top ten. General observations from the study: Few recipient clonotypes overlapped donors; over 97% were de novo at given depth. Recipient TCR diversity dropped after transplant; expanded clonotypes rose from day 30 to 180.

Time point reported: recipient sample about 28 days before transplant, after cytoreduction. The clonotype was recovered from a man aged 50 to 59 with myelodysplastic syndrome. Some clones in this sample may be carry-over from other donors' samples. Sample: peripheral blood mononuclear cells, taken before stem cell transplant. This chain connects TRBV30 to TRBJ2-7; D not certain. CDR3 sequence reads: CAWSVHTNYEQYF. The DNA of the CDR3 is TGTGCCTGGAGTGTACACACTAACTACGAGCAGTACTTC. The variable domain in full, with the rest retrieved from reference TRBV30 and TRBJ2-7, is SQTIHQWPATLVQPVGSPLSLECTVEGTSNPNLYWYRQAAGRGLQLLFYSVGIGQISSEVPQNLSASRPQDRQFILSSKKLLLSDSGFYLCAWSVHTNYEQYFGPGTRLTVT.